This TCR beta chain was sequenced in a study of blood T cell repertoires in COVID-19. Study-wide context: The United States, Italy and Spain provided the acute and convalescent COVID-19 samples. Sources were T cells, B-cell-depleted T cells, or PBMCs; the material itself was cDNA or gDNA.

Original data processing: It was from reference gene primer amplification that nucleated cell counts were estimated. Using immunoSEQ multiplex PCR, the repertoire was profiled, and TCRdb retains in-frame clones only, with some absent. The V and J calls and clone size come from that table; D and trimming were worked out from the DNA. The table lists around 20,000 clones, roughly 84% of them singletons. Sequenced input: peripheral blood. This TCR was sampled from a man aged 35 to 55 with active COVID-19.

The DNA for the CDR3 is TGCAGCGCCGGACAGACAACTAATGAAAAACTGTTTTTT. As protein: CSAGQTTNEKLFF. V gene TRBV29-1 combines with J gene TRBJ1-4, with TRBD1 as a possible D gene (6 bases). Between the trimmed V and J ends, which lost 7 bases and 0 bases, there was a span of 9 bases. The CDR3 has 13 amino acids. The germline gives CDR1 SQVTM, CDR2 ANQGSEA.